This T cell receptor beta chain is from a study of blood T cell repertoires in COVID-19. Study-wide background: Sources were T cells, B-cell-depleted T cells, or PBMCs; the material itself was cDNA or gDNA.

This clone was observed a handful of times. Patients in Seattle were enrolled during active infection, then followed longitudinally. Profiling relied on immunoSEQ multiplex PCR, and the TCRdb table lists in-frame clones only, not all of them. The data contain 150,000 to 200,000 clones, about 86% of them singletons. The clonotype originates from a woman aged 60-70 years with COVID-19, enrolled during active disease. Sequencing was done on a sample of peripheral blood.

The chain's CDR3 is CARSPVHRETYEQYF. CDR3 nucleotides: TGTGCCAGAAGCCCCGTTCACAGGGAAACCTACGAGCAGTACTTC. The chain links TRBV5-3 to TRBJ2-7, with a possible D match to TRBD1 (6 bases). TRBV5-3 is treated as an ORF (open reading frame) with a function not yet certain. V lost 4 bases, J lost 2 bases, and 16 bases lay in between. CDR3 length: 15 amino acids.